The 8 T cell receptor beta chains below come from one sample, sequenced in a study of T cell repertoires in cytomegalovirus infection. In TCRdb, the reads were re-called with MiXCR into one record per CDR3 protein. Of 450,000 to 650,000 distinct CDR3 sequences in the sample, roughly 29% were seen once. Sequencing used PBMCs. These receptors were obtained from a human donor in good health (CMV status not recorded). Some clones in this sample may be carry-over from other donors' samples.

This clonotype came up many times. The chain joins TRBV12-3 or TRBV12-4 to TRBJ2-7; TRBD1 aligns across 7 bases. The CDR3 spans 13 residues. The junction had 6 bases not matched to a gene; V was cut back by 7 bases and J by 3 bases. In nucleotides, the CDR3 is TGTGCCAGCACTAGGGGACAGAGCTACGAGCAGTACTTC. This gives the protein CASTRGQSYEQYF.

This clonotype was observed many times. The genes are TRBV7-2 and TRBJ2-1; no definite D call. Germline CDR1 reads SGHTA; CDR2 reads FQGNSA. V shed 1 base and J shed 5 bases, with 6 bases lying between them. The CDR3 length is 13 residues. The CDR3 DNA sequence: TGTGCCAGCAGCTTAGAAGTAGACAATGAGCAGTTCTTC. Its protein is CASSLEVDNEQFF.

The CDR3 region has the DNA TGTGCCAGCAGCCCAGGGGACCTGAACACCGGGGAGCTGTTTTTT. Protein product: CASSPGDLNTGELFF. The chain is built from TRBV6-5 and TRBJ2-2; D may be TRBD1 (6 bases). Germline loops: CDR1 MNHEY, CDR2 SVGAGI. The CDR3 runs to 15 residues. V was clipped by 6 bases and J by 1 base, with 12 bases between them.

The chain employs TRBV9 and TRBJ2-5; 7 bases are a match to TRBD1. Germline assignment: CDR1 SGDLS and CDR2 YYNGEE. CDR3 length: 16 residues. The J segment lost 2 bases and the V segment lost 4 bases, leaving 11 bases of the junction unmatched. The chain's CDR3 is CASSLRTGRGQETQYF. The CDR3 nucleotides are TGTGCCAGCAGCCTAAGGACAGGAAGGGGTCAAGAGACCCAGTACTTC. Variable domain in full (rest from reference TRBV9 and TRBJ2-5): DSGVTQTPKHLITATGQRVTLRCSPRSGDLSVYWYQQSLDQGLQFLIQYYNGEERAKGNILERFSAQQFPDLHSELNLSSLELGDSALYFCASSLRTGRGQETQYFGPGTRLLVL.

This clonotype was picked up one time. The chain is built from TRBV20-1 and TRBJ2-7; 8 bases map to TRBD2. CDR3 size: 16 residues. Germline CDR1 DFQATT, CDR2 SNEGSKA (reference sequence). Trimming at V came to 5 bases and at J to 5 bases, leaving 17 bases not matched to a gene. The CDR3 sequence: CSAVPGSGTYVDEQYF. For the CDR3, the DNA is TGCAGTGCTGTCCCCGGTAGCGGGACCTACGTGGACGAGCAGTACTTC.

This clonotype has just one count. The gene calls are TRBV28 and TRBJ2-7; 8 positions match TRBD2. The CDR3 consists of 15 residues. The germline CDR1 and CDR2 sequences are MDHEN and SYDVKM. V was clipped by 2 bases and J by 4 bases; unmatched bases: 7. The CDR3 spells CASSLASGRGYEQYF. CDR3 coding DNA: TGTGCCAGCAGTTTAGCCAGCGGGAGAGGTTACGAGCAGTACTTC.

The chain recombines TRBV5-4 with TRBJ2-5, with TRBD2 identical over 13 bases. This CDR3 has 15 residues. Germline loops: CDR1 SGHNT, CDR2 YYREEE (reference sequence). Trimming took 4 bases from V and 5 from J; bases not matched to a gene: 5. This CDR3 reads CASSRGTSGTETQYF. CDR3 in DNA: TGTGCCAGCAGCCGGGGGACTAGCGGGACGGAGACCCAGTACTTC.

V usage is TRBV19 and J usage is TRBJ1-1; D call uncertain. V was cut by 0 bases and J by 6 bases, with 14 bases left in between. The CDR3 sequence is 15 residues long. Germline V gene lookup returns CDR1 LNHDA and CDR2 SQIVND (reference sequence). The CDR3 DNA is TGTGCCAGTAGTATAGATCTATGGAGAAGCGCTGAAGCTTTCTTT. It yields the protein CASSIDLWRSAEAFF.